The 26 T cell receptor beta chains listed next were all sequenced from one sample in a study of blood T cell repertoires in COVID-19. Using immunoSEQ multiplex PCR, the repertoire was profiled, and TCRdb retains in-frame clones only, with some absent. Counted here are 40,000 or so clones, roughly 90% occurring once; the ten biggest clones make up about 22%. Source material: peripheral blood. The receptor set was obtained from a man aged 50-60 years with active COVID-19.

This chain links TRBV19 with TRBJ2-2, with 7 positions matching TRBD1. Germline-derived CDR1 and CDR2 are LNHDA and SQIVND (reference sequence). V trimming: 6 bases; J trimming: 1 base; junction bases outside the gene matches: 8. The CDR3 sequence is 16 residues long. DNA of the CDR3: TGTGCCAGTAGCTCTTTCCGGGACAGGAACACCGGGGAGCTGTTTTTT. Encoded protein: CASSSFRDRNTGELFF. The full variable domain, in which reference TRBV19 and TRBJ2-2 provide the parts outside the CDR3, is DGGITQSPKYLFRKEGQNVTLSCEQNLNHDAMYWYRQDPGQGLRLIYYSQIVNDFQKGDIAEGYSVSREKKESFPLTVTSAQKNPTAFYLCASSSFRDRNTGELFFGEGSRLTVL.

This clone was seen more than once but under ten times. V usage is TRBV24-1 and J usage is TRBJ2-7, with 7 bases matching TRBD1. Germline assignment: CDR1 KGHDR and CDR2 SFDVKD. Trimming took 12 bases from V and 5 from J; bases not matched to a gene: 6. The length of the CDR3 is 11 residues. For the CDR3, the DNA is TGTGCCGCTGGAACAGGGGACGAGCAGTACTTC. Protein product: CAAGTGDEQYF.

The chain combines TRBV9 with TRBJ2-3; D unclear. The CDR3 is 14 amino acids. Trimming removed 3 bases from V and 6 bases from J, with 14 bases in between. Per germline, CDR1 SGDLS and CDR2 YYNGEE. CDR3 nucleotide sequence: TGTGCCAGCAGCGAATTCAGCGATGGGGATACGCAGTATTTT. This sequence encodes CASSEFSDGDTQYF.

V and J are TRBV10-3 and TRBJ2-7; D might be TRBD2 (5 bases). The CDR3 spans 13 residues. Trimming pared 3 bases from V and 1 base from J, leaving 7 bases between. Germline values: CDR1 ENHRY, CDR2 SYGVKD. CDR3 sequence: CAISEGSSYEQYF. The CDR3 bases are TGTGCCATCAGTGAAGGGAGTTCCTACGAGCAGTACTTC.

This chain connects TRBV19 to TRBJ2-6, with D maybe TRBD2 (5 bases). Trimming stripped 3 bases from V and 1 base from J, with 10 bases between. The CDR3 has 16 residues. Germline V lookup: CDR1 LNHDA, CDR2 SQIVND (reference sequence). DNA of the CDR3: TGTGCCAGTAGTATTATTTCGGGATCTGGGGCCAACGTCCTGACTTTC. It yields the protein CASSIISGSGANVLTF.

This clone has a single count. The chain joins TRBV5-1 to TRBJ2-1; a possible D gene is TRBD2 (5 bases). CDR1 SGHRS and CDR2 YFSETQ come from the germline V gene. The CDR3 spans 13 residues. Trimming cost V 3 bases and J 3 bases, with 7 bases left between them. CDR3 region: CASSSTSYNEQFF. CDR3 nucleotides: TGCGCCAGCAGCTCTACTAGCTACAATGAGCAGTTCTTC.

The J gene is TRBJ2-3, the V gene TRBV4-3; 8 bases are shared with TRBD2. The CDR3 sequence is 15 residues long. Germline CDR1 LGHNA, CDR2 YSLEER. Trimming cost V 3 bases and J 0 bases; bases outside gene matches: 2. The CDR3 reads CASSQASGSTDTQYF. The CDR3 DNA follows: TGCGCCAGCAGCCAGGCTAGCGGGAGCACAGATACGCAGTATTTT.

The chain has TRBV6-2 or TRBV6-3 and TRBJ2-3; TRBD2 agrees at 8 bases. Germline trimming cut 4 bases from V and 4 bases from J; bases unmatched to any gene: 4. The CDR3 length is 14 residues. The germline V gene encodes CDR1 MNHEY and CDR2 SVGEGT. The CDR3 protein is CASSLSGSPDTQYF. The CDR3 DNA sequence: TGTGCCAGCAGTTTGAGCGGGAGCCCAGATACGCAGTATTTT.

This clone was counted a single time. This chain links TRBV2 with TRBJ2-1; 8 nucleotides agree with TRBD1. There are 17 residues in the CDR3. Germline V lookup: CDR1 SNHLY, CDR2 FYNNEI. The V and J ends lost 4 bases and 9 bases, in that order; junction bases with no gene match: 17. The CDR3 loop is CASSGFGETGAEGEQFF. CDR3 DNA: TGTGCCAGCAGTGGGTTTGGGGAGACAGGGGCGGAAGGTGAGCAGTTCTTC.

This clone appeared once. This sequence joins TRBV7-7 and TRBJ1-3; no firm D call. The ends were cut back, 5 bases at V and 4 bases at J, with 9 bases in the middle. The length of the CDR3 is 13 residues. From germline, CDR1 is SSHAT and CDR2 FNYEAQ (reference sequence). This CDR3 is CASSRGEGNTIYF. CDR3 sequence (DNA): TGTGCCAGCAGCCGAGGCGAAGGAAACACCATATATTTT.

The rearrangement uses TRBV28 and TRBJ1-5, with D possibly being TRBD1 (5 bases). Germline V CDR1 and CDR2: MDHEN, SYDVKM. This CDR3 is 13 amino acids long. Between the trimmed V and J ends, which lost 2 bases and 6 bases, there was a span of 8 bases. The CDR3 region is CASSLLGGQPQHF. DNA of the CDR3: TGTGCCAGCAGTTTACTGGGGGGTCAGCCCCAGCATTTT.

The J gene is TRBJ1-3, the V gene TRBV3-1 (or the pseudogene TRBV3-2); D is perhaps TRBD1 (6 bases). The CDR3 is made up of 14 amino acids. The ends were cut back, 7 bases at V and 0 bases at J, with 10 bases in the middle. Germline V gene lookup returns CDR1 LGHDT and CDR2 YNNKEL (reference sequence). The CDR3 bases are TGTGCCAGCAAGGGGGATGCCTCTGGAAACACCATATATTTT. Translation: CASKGDASGNTIYF.

The V call is TRBV13, the J call TRBJ2-5; 7 nucleotides agree with TRBD2. There are 17 residues in the CDR3. J was trimmed by 5 bases and V by 8 bases; bases with no gene match: 20. Per the germline V gene, CDR1 is PRHDT and CDR2 is FYEKMQ (reference sequence). The CDR3 loop reads CASSGRASGKETETQYF. CDR3 in DNA: TGTGCCAGCTCGGGCCGGGCTAGCGGAAAGGAGACGGAGACCCAGTACTTC.

This clone was recorded a few times. Additional DNA sequences in this sample encode the identical CDR3. This sequence joins TRBV27 and TRBJ2-5; TRBD2 matches at 7 bases. The CDR3 is 14 residues long. Trimming at V came to 3 bases and at J to 2 bases, leaving 3 bases not matched to a gene. CDR1 MNHEY and CDR2 SMNVEV come from the germline V gene (reference sequence). The CDR3 reads CASSLGTTQETQYF. The DNA for the CDR3 is TGTGCCAGCAGTTTGGGGACTACACAAGAGACCCAGTACTTC.

This rearrangement joins TRBV18 to TRBJ2-5; no clear D. V lost 3 bases and J lost 1, with 9 bases in between. Per the germline V gene, CDR1 is KGHSH and CDR2 is LQKENI. This CDR3 is 14 amino acids long. CDR3 amino acids: CASSPPSTQETQYF. The DNA for the CDR3 is TGTGCCAGCTCACCCCCGAGTACCCAAGAGACCCAGTACTTC.

The chain has TRBV7-3 and TRBJ2-2; TRBD2 might be the D (5 bases). The CDR3 sequence is 12 residues long. Looked up from germline, CDR1 is SGHTA and CDR2 is FQGTGA. V gave up 5 bases and J gave up 7 bases, with 8 bases separating them. The CDR3 DNA is TGTGCCAGCAGCCAAGGAGGCGGGGAGCTGTTTTTT. This gives the protein CASSQGGGELFF.

The chain joins TRBV28 to TRBJ2-2; D is perhaps TRBD1 (5 bases). This CDR3 region has 14 residues. Looked up from germline, CDR1 is MDHEN and CDR2 is SYDVKM. The ends were cut back, 4 bases at V and 6 bases at J, with 12 bases in the middle. DNA of the CDR3: TGTGCCAGCAGTTCCGCCCAGGGATCCGGGGAGCTGTTTTTT. It encodes CASSSAQGSGELFF.

The rearrangement joins TRBV19 to TRBJ2-2; 13 bases map to TRBD2. Germline V lookup: CDR1 LNHDA, CDR2 SQIVND (reference sequence). The CDR3 spans 18 residues. J lost 0 bases, V lost 7 bases, and 8 bases had no gene match. The DNA of the CDR3 is TGTGCCAGTAATGGGGGACTAGCGGGATTCTCGAACACCGGGGAGCTGTTTTTT. Translating gives CASNGGLAGFSNTGELFF.

V gene TRBV3-1 (or the pseudogene TRBV3-2) combines with J gene TRBJ2-3; D gene unclear. Germline V gives CDR1 LGHDT, CDR2 YNNKEL (reference sequence). Between the trimmed V and J ends, which lost 0 bases and 5 bases, there was a span of 9 bases. The CDR3 has 14 amino acids. In DNA, the CDR3 is TGTGCCAGCAGCCAAGATCTAAGACTAGATACGCAGTATTTT. Encoded protein: CASSQDLRLDTQYF.

The rearrangement joins TRBV11-2 to TRBJ2-1; 7 bases match TRBD1. In germline, CDR1 is SGHAT, CDR2 FQNNGV. Trimming took 5 bases from V and 4 from J; bases not matched to a gene: 8. The length of the CDR3 is 15 residues. As DNA, the CDR3 is TGTGCCAGCAGCCAAAGGGGGACAGTTTACAATGAGCAGTTCTTC. Its protein is CASSQRGTVYNEQFF.

The V gene is TRBV11-2, the J gene TRBJ1-1, with TRBD1 identical over 7 bases. Germline CDR1 and CDR2: SGHAT and FQNNGV. There are 15 residues in the CDR3. Losses at the gene ends were 1 base for V and 1 base for J; bases not matched to a gene: 3. The chain's CDR3 is CASSLATGQNTEAFF. The DNA of the CDR3 is TGTGCCAGCAGCTTAGCGACAGGGCAGAACACTGAAGCTTTCTTT. The full variable domain, with the rest looked up from reference TRBV11-2 and TRBJ1-1, is EAGVAQSPRYKIIEKRQSVAFWCNPISGHATLYWYQQILGQGPKLLIQFQNNGVVDDSQLPKDRFSAERLKGVDSTLKIQPAKLEDSAVYLCASSLATGQNTEAFFGQGTRLTVV.

The CDR3 DNA reads TGTGCCAGTAATCTCGGGGGGCTGAACACTGAAGCTTTCTTT. This gives the protein CASNLGGLNTEAFF. The rearrangement uses TRBV19 and TRBJ1-1, with D possibly matching TRBD1 (6 bases). V lost 7 bases and J 0 bases, leaving 12 bases between the germline ends. Germline values: CDR1 LNHDA, CDR2 SQIVND (reference sequence). The CDR3 has 14 residues.

The V call is TRBV4-2, the J call TRBJ2-6, with 7 positions matching TRBD2. The germline V gene encodes CDR1 LGHNA and CDR2 YNFKEQ. V dropped 3 bases and J dropped 4; count of bases not matched to a gene: 6. The CDR3 has 16 residues. The DNA of the CDR3 is TGTGCCAGCAGCCACTCACTAGCGTCCGGGGCCAACGTCCTGACTTTC. Amino acids: CASSHSLASGANVLTF.

The V gene is TRBV6-2 or TRBV6-3, the J gene TRBJ2-5, with TRBD2 matching 7 bases. The germline V gene encodes CDR1 MNHEY and CDR2 SVGEGT. The CDR3 is made up of 16 amino acids. V trimming: 4 bases; J trimming: 4 bases; junction bases outside the gene matches: 12. The CDR3 bases are TGTGCCAGCAGTTCAGGCGGGAGTCCCTTAGTAGAGACCCAGTACTTC. Translating it yields CASSSGGSPLVETQYF.

This rearrangement joins TRBV2 to TRBJ1-2; 8 positions agree with TRBD1. V trimming: 9 bases; J trimming: 2 bases; junction bases outside the gene matches: 2. Per the germline V gene, CDR1 is SNHLY and CDR2 is FYNNEI. There are 12 residues in the CDR3. DNA for the CDR3: TGTGCCAGGAGGACAGGGAACTATGGCTACACCTTC. It specifies CARRTGNYGYTF.

In its sample, this clone was seen once. V gene TRBV28 combines with J gene TRBJ2-7, with unresolved D. Germline values: CDR1 MDHEN, CDR2 SYDVKM. V gave up 9 bases and J gave up 2 bases, with 14 bases separating them. The CDR3 has 13 residues. Written as DNA, the CDR3 is TGTGCCAGTCAACCCCCAGTAACCTACGAGCAGTACTTC. It specifies CASQPPVTYEQYF.